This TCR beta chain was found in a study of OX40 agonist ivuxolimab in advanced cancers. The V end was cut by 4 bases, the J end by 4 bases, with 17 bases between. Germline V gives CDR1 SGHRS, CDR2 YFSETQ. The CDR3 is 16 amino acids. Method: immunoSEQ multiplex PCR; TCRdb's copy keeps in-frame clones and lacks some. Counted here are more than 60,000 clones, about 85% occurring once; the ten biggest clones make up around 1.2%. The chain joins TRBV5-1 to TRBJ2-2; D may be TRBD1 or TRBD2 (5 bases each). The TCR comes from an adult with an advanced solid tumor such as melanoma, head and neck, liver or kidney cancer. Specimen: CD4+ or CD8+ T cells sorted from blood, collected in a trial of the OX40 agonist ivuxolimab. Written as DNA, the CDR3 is TGCGCCAGCAGCCCTTCGAACCAGGGACCCACCGGGGAGCTGTTTTTT. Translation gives CASSPSNQGPTGELFF.